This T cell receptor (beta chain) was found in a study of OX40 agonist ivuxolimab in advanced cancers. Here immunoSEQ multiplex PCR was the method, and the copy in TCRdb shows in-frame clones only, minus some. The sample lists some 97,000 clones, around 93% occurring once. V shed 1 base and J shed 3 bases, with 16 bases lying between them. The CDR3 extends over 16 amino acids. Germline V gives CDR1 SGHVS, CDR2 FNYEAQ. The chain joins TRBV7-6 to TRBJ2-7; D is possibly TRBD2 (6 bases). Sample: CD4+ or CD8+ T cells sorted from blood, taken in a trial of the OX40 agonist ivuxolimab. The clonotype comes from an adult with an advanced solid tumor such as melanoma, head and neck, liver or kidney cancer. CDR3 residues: CASSLDGGRPIYEQYF. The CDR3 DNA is TGTGCCAGCAGCTTAGACGGAGGGAGACCTATCTACGAGCAGTACTTC.